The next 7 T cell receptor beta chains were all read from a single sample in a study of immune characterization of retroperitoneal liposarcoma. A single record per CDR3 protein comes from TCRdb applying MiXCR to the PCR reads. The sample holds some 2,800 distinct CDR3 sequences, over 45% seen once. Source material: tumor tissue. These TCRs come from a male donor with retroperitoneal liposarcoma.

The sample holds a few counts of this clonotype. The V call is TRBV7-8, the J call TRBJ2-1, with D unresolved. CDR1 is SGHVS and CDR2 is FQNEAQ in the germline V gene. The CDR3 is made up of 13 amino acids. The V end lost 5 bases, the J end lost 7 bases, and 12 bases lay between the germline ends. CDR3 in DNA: TGTGCCAGCAGCCCGCCAGAGTGGAATGAGCAGTTCTTC. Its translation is CASSPPEWNEQFF.

CDR3 residues: CASSSGGSGSVYEQYF. In DNA, the CDR3 is TGTGCCAGCAGTTCAGGCGGTAGCGGGAGCGTCTACGAGCAGTACTTC. This sequence joins TRBV27 and TRBJ2-5; 9 nucleotides agree with TRBD2. The last part of the DNA fits TRBJ2-7 better; the J call may be wrong. Per germline, CDR1 MNHEY and CDR2 SMNVEV (reference sequence). The CDR3 loop spans 16 amino acids.

CDR3: CASREGRQGLYEQYF. CDR3 nucleotide sequence: TGTGCCAGCAGGGAGGGGAGACAGGGCCTCTACGAGCAGTACTTC. The chain uses TRBV6-1 and TRBJ2-7, with a tentative D call TRBD1 (7 bases). V gave up 6 bases and J gave up 3 bases, with 18 bases separating them. The CDR3 is made up of 15 amino acids. Germline CDR1 is MNHNS and CDR2 is SASEGT.

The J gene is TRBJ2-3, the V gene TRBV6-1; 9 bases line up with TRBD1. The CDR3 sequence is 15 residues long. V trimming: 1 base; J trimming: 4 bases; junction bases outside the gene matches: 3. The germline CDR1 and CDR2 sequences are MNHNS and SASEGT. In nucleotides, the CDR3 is TGTGCCAGCAGTGAAGGGGGACAGGGTGCAGATACGCAGTATTTT. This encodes CASSEGGQGADTQYF.

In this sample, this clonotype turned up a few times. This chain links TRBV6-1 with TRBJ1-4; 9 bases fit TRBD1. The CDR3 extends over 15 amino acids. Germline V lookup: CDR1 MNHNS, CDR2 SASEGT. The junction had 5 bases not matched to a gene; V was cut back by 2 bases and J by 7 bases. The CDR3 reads CASSEYRTGVEKLFF. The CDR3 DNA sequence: TGTGCCAGCAGTGAATATAGGACAGGGGTTGAAAAACTGTTTTTT.

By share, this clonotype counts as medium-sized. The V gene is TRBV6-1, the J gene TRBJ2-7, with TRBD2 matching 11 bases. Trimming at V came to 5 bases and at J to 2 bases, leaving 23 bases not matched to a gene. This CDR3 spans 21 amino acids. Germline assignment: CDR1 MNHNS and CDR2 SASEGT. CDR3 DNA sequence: TGTGCCAGCAGTCCAAGGGGGGGGAGAGTACTAGCGGGAGCTAAAGCCTACGAGCAGTACTTC. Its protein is CASSPRGGRVLAGAKAYEQYF.

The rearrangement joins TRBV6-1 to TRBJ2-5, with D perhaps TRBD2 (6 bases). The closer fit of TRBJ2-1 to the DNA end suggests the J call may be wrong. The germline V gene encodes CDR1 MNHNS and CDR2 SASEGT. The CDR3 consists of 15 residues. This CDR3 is CASSEVAESVNEQFF. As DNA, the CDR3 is TGTGCCAGCAGTGAAGTAGCGGAGTCCGTTAATGAGCAGTTCTTC.